The 10 T cell receptor beta chains below come from one sample, sequenced in a study of blood T cell repertoires in COVID-19. Clones were read by immunoSEQ multiplex PCR, and TCRdb kept only the in-frame ones, dropping some. Of more than 95,000 clones in the sample, 75% to 95% are singletons; the top ten hold 1.5% to 2%. Material for sequencing was peripheral blood. The receptors stem from a man in his 60s with acute or convalescent COVID-19.

The genes are TRBV7-2 and TRBJ2-1; perhaps TRBD1 as D (5 bases). CDR3 size: 13 residues. V lost 4 bases to trimming and J lost 10 bases, with 14 bases between them. The germline gives CDR1 SGHTA, CDR2 FQGNSA. The CDR3 DNA follows: TGTGCCAGCAGCTCAAATGCCAGGGTAGAGCAGTTCTTC. Its protein is CASSSNARVEQFF.

The rearrangement joins TRBV2 to TRBJ1-2; D call uncertain. Trimming pared 5 bases from V and 6 bases from J, leaving 19 bases between. The CDR3 totals 15 residues. Germline V gene lookup returns CDR1 SNHLY and CDR2 FYNNEI. This chain's CDR3 is CASSRNLINGNGYTF. In DNA, the CDR3 is TGTGCCAGCAGTCGTAACCTAATTAACGGGAATGGCTACACCTTC.

The V and J genes are TRBV3-1 (or the pseudogene TRBV3-2) and TRBJ2-1; 9 positions agree with TRBD1. This CDR3 is built from 15 residues. Per germline, CDR1 LGHDT and CDR2 YNNKEL (reference sequence). With 4 bases clipped from V and 8 bases from J, the junction kept 9 bases outside the gene matches. The CDR3 loop is CASSRPGTGRHEQFF. In DNA, the CDR3 is TGTGCCAGCAGCCGCCCCGGGACAGGGAGACATGAGCAGTTCTTC.

The chain joins TRBV7-6 to TRBJ2-2; D possibly corresponds to TRBD1 (5 bases). The CDR3 is 15 residues long. Trimming shortened V by 6 bases and J by 2 bases, and 13 bases separated the two germline ends. Germline values: CDR1 SGHVS, CDR2 FNYEAQ. CDR3 protein: CASSQGAFNTGELFF. DNA for the CDR3: TGTGCCAGCAGTCAGGGCGCGTTTAACACCGGGGAGCTGTTTTTT. The full variable domain, its missing parts supplied by reference TRBV7-6 and TRBJ2-2, is GAGVSQSPRYKVTKRGQDVALRCDPISGHVSLYWYRQALGQGPEFLTYFNYEAQQDKSGLPNDRFSAERPEGSISTLTIQRTEQRDSAMYRCASSQGAFNTGELFFGEGSRLTVL.

This chain connects TRBV28 to TRBJ1-2; 10 bases fit TRBD1. Losses at the gene ends were 5 bases for V and 5 bases for J; bases not matched to a gene: 8. The CDR3 totals 15 residues. The germline gives CDR1 MDHEN, CDR2 SYDVKM. This CDR3 is CASSQGQGIAYGYTF. The DNA of the CDR3 is TGTGCCAGCAGTCAGGGACAGGGGATTGCTTATGGCTACACCTTC.

As DNA, the CDR3 is TGTGCTAGTTGGGAGGGGGGCAAAGGTGGTGAGCAGTTCTTC. This codes for CASWEGGKGGEQFF. The chain couples TRBV12-5 to TRBJ2-1; D perhaps matches TRBD2 (7 bases). The CDR3 consists of 14 residues. CDR1 is LGHNT, CDR2 FRNRAP, per germline. V dropped 8 bases and J dropped 9 bases, with 20 bases sitting between them.

This chain links TRBV7-9 with TRBJ1-6; unclear D gene. The CDR3 has 16 residues. Per germline, CDR1 SEHNR and CDR2 FQNEAQ (reference sequence). The V end lost 5 bases, the J end lost 7 bases, and 18 bases lay between the germline ends. Written as DNA, the CDR3 is TGTGCCAGCAGCGACGCGGGGAGGGCTATCAATTCACCCCTCCACTTT. Translation: CASSDAGRAINSPLHF.

As to this clone: A read error may produce the germline difference seen at one junction end. V is TRBV11-1 and J is TRBJ1-2; D is uncertain. The CDR3 length is 13 residues. Germline assignment: CDR1 SGHAT and CDR2 FQDESV (reference sequence). The CDR3 sequence: CASSVAPTGGYTF. The CDR3 DNA reads as TGTGCCAGCAGCGTAGCTCCGACGGGTGGCTACACCTTC.

With regard to this clone: This specimen includes other DNA sequences encoding the same CDR3. The chain links TRBV6-5 to TRBJ1-5; 7 bases map to TRBD1. The V segment lost 0 bases and the J segment 4 bases; nucleotides outside the gene matches: 3. CDR1 MNHEY and CDR2 SVGAGI come from the germline V gene. There are 15 residues in the CDR3. The CDR3 coding sequence is TGTGCCAGCAGTTACTCGGGACAGAATAATCAGCCCCAGCATTTT. This gives the protein CASSYSGQNNQPQHF.

The gene calls are TRBV6-5 and TRBJ1-1, with 7 bases aligning to TRBD1. CDR1 is MNHEY and CDR2 is SVGAGI in the germline V gene. The CDR3 covers 14 residues. Germline trimming cut 6 bases from V and 4 bases from J; bases unmatched to any gene: 8. The CDR3 nucleotides read TGTGCCAGCAGGTCAGGGGGAAAAAGCACTGAAGCTTTCTTT. It translates to CASRSGGKSTEAFF.